Here is one T cell receptor (beta chain) with its context. Its antigen is still unknown. PCR involved 60 Vbeta and 13 Jbeta primers. Assay: immunoSEQ multiplex PCR; the TCRdb copy retains only in-frame clones and omits some. The sample yields around 92,000 clones, approximately 80% seen once. This CDR3 contains 16 residues. The V end was cut by 0 bases, the J end by 1 base, with 13 bases between. CDR1 is SGHRS and CDR2 is YFSETQ in the germline V gene. This record belongs to a study of cytomegalovirus exposure and HLA in healthy donors. The study, taken as a whole, reports: Later analysis associated a missense DCLRE1C variant with TCR beta V- and J-gene trimming. Later on, an analysis tied approximately 15,000 TCR beta sequences to HLA alleles at 0.05 false discovery rate. Looking again later, the authors saw that most CMV-associated TCR beta chains seemed HLA-restricted.

Healthy bone marrow donors formed the donor group. The receptor was isolated from a female donor in good health and CMV-seropositive. What was sequenced was PBMCs. V and J are TRBV5-1 and TRBJ1-1; D perhaps matches TRBD1 (5 bases). The CDR3 region has the DNA TGCGCCAGCAGCTTGGGGTGGGGCAGGACGAACACTGAAGCTTTCTTT. Translating it yields CASSLGWGRTNTEAFF.